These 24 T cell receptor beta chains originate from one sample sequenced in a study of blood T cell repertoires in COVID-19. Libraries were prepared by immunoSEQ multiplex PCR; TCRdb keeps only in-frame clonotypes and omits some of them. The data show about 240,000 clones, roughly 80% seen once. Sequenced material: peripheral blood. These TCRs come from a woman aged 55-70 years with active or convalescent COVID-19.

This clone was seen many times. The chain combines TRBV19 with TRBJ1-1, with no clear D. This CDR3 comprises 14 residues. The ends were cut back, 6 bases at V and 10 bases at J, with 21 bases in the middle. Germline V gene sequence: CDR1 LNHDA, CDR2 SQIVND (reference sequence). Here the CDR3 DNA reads TGTGCCAGTAGAGCCTTTGAAAAAGGGAGGAGAGCTTTCTTT. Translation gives CASRAFEKGRRAFF.

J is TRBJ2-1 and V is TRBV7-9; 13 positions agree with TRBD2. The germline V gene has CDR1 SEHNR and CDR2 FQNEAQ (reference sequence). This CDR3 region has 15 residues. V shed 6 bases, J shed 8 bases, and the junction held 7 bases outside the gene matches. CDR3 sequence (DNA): TGTGCCAGCAGACCCGGACTAGCGGGAGTTTATGAGCAGTTCTTC. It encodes CASRPGLAGVYEQFF.

The CDR3 loop is CSVEGAGVDEQYF. The CDR3 DNA is TGCAGCGTTGAGGGGGCCGGGGTGGACGAGCAGTACTTC. The V call is TRBV29-1, the J call TRBJ2-7; possible D gene TRBD1, 6 bases. The CDR3 loop spans 13 amino acids. The V end lost 3 bases, the J end lost 5 bases, and 14 bases lay between the germline ends. Germline V gene lookup returns CDR1 SQVTM and CDR2 ANQGSEA.

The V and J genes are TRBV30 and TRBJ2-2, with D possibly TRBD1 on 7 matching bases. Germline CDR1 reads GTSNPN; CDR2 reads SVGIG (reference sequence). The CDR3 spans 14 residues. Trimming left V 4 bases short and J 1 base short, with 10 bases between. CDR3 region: CAWNRGLNTGELFF. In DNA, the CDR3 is TGTGCCTGGAACAGGGGACTGAACACCGGGGAGCTGTTTTTT.

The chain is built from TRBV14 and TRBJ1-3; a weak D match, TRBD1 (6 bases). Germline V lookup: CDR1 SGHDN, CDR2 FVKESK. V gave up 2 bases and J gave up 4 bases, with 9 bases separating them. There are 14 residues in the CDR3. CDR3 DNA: TGTGCCAGCAGCCAAAGGGGGTCCGGAAACACCATATATTTT. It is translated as CASSQRGSGNTIYF. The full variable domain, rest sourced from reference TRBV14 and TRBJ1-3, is EAGVTQFPSHSVIEKGQTVTLRCDPISGHDNLYWYRRVMGKEIKFLLHFVKESKQDESGMPNNRFLAERTGGTYSTLKVQPAELEDSGVYFCASSQRGSGNTIYFGEGSWLTVV.

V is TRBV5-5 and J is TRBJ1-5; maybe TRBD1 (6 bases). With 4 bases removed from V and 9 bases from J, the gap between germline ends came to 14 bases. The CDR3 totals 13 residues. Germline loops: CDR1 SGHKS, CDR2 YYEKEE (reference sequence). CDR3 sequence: CASSIGTSSPQHF. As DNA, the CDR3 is TGTGCCAGCAGCATCGGGACATCATCGCCCCAGCATTTT.

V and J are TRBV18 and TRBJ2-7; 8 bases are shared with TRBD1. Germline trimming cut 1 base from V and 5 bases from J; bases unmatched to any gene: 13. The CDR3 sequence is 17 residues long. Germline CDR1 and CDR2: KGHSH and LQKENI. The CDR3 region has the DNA TGTGCCAGCTCACCACGGCACGGAAGACAGGGGTCTAACGAGCAGTACTTC. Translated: CASSPRHGRQGSNEQYF. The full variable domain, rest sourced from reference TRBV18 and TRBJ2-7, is NAGVMQNPRHLVRRRGQEARLRCSPMKGHSHVYWYRQLPEEGLKFMVYLQKENIIDESGMPKERFSAEFPKEGPSILRIQQVVRGDSAAYFCASSPRHGRQGSNEQYFGPGTRLTVT.

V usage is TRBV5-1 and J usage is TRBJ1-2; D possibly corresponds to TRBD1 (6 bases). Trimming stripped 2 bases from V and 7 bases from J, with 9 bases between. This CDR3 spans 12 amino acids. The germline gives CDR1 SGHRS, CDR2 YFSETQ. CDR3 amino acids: CASSFGQLGYTF. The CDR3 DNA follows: TGCGCCAGCAGCTTTGGACAGCTTGGCTACACCTTC.

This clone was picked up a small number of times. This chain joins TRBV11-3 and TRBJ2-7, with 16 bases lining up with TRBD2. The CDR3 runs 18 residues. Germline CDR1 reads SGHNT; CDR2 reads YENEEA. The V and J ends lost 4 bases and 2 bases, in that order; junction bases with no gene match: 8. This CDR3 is CASSSGTSGREYTYEQYF. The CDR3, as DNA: TGTGCCAGCAGCTCCGGGACTAGCGGGAGGGAATACACCTACGAGCAGTACTTC.

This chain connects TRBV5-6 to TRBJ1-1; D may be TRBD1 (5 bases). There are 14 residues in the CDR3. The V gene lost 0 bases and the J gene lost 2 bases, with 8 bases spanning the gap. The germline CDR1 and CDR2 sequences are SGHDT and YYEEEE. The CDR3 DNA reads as TGTGCCAGCAGCTTGGCGGGGGGAAACACTGAAGCTTTCTTT. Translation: CASSLAGGNTEAFF.

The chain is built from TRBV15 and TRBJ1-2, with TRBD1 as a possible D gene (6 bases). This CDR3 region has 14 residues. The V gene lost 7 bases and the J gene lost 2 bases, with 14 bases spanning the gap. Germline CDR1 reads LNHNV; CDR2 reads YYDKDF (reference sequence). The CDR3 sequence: CATNNPRGNYGYTF. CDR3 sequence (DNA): TGTGCCACCAACAACCCAAGGGGGAACTATGGCTACACCTTC.

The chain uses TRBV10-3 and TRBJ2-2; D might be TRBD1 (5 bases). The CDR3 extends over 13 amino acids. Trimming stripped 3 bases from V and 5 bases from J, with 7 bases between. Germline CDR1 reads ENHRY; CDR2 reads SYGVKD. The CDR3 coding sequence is TGTGCCATCAGTGAAGGGGTTACCGGGGAGCTGTTTTTT. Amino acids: CAISEGVTGELFF.

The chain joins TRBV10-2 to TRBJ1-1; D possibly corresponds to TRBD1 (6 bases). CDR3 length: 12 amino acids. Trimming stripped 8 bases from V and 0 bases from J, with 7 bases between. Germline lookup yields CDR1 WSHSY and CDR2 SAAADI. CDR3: CASQGMNTEAFF. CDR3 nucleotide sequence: TGCGCCAGCCAGGGGATGAACACTGAAGCTTTCTTT.

The CDR3 reads CATSSDRGPQETQYF. The CDR3 region has the DNA TGTGCCACCAGTTCGGACAGGGGACCACAAGAGACCCAGTACTTC. The genes are TRBV24-1 and TRBJ2-5, with TRBD1 matching over 9 bases. Germline CDR1 KGHDR, CDR2 SFDVKD. Unmatched junction bases numbered 6, after V lost 6 bases and J lost 2 bases. The CDR3 consists of 15 residues.

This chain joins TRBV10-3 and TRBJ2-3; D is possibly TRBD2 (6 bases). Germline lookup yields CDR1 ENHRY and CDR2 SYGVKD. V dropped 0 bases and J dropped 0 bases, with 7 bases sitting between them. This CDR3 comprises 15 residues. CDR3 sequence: CAISESGTSTDTQYF. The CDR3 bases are TGTGCCATCAGTGAGTCTGGGACTAGCACAGATACGCAGTATTTT.

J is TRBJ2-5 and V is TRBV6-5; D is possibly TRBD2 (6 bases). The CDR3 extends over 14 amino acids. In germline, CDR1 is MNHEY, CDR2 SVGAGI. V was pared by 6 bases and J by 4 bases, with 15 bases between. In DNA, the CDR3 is TGTGCCAGCAGGGATTACGGGGGTACAGAGACCCAGTACTTC. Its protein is CASRDYGGTETQYF.

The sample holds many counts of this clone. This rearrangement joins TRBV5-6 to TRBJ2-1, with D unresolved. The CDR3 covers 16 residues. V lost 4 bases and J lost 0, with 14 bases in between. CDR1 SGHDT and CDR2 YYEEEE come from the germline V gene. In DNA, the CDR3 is TGTGCCAGCAGCGTTCGCGTCGGTTTCTCCTACAATGAGCAGTTCTTC. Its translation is CASSVRVGFSYNEQFF.

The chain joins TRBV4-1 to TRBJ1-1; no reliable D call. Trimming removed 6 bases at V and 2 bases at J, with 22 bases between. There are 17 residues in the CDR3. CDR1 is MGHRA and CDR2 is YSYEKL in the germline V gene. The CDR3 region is CASRGFYSRTDNTEAFF. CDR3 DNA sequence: TGCGCCAGCAGAGGTTTTTACTCACGAACAGATAACACTGAAGCTTTCTTT.

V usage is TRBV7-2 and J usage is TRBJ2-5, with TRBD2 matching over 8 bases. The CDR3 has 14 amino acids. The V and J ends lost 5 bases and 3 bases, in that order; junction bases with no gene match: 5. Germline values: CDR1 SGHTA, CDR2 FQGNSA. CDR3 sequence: CASSVSGSEETQYF. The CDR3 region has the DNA TGTGCCAGCAGCGTGAGCGGGAGTGAAGAGACCCAGTACTTC. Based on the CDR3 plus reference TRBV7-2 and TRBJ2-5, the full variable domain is GAGVSQSPSNKVTEKGKDVELRCDPISGHTALYWYRQSLGQGLEFLIYFQGNSAPDKSGLPSDRFSAERTGGSVSTLTIQRTQQEDSAVYLCASSVSGSEETQYFGPGTRLLVL.

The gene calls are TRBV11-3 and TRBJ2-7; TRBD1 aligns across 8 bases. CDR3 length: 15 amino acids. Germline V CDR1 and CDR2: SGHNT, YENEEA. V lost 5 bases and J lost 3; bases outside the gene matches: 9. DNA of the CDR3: TGTGCCAGCAGCCCCCTCACAGGGGGAAACTACGAGCAGTACTTC. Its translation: CASSPLTGGNYEQYF.

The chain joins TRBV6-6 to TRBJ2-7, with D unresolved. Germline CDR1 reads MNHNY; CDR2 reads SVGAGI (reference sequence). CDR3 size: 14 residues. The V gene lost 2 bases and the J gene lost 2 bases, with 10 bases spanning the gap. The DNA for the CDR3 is TGTGCCAGCAGTTACGCGGCACTTGCCTACGAGCAGTACGTC. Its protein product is CASSYAALAYEQYV.

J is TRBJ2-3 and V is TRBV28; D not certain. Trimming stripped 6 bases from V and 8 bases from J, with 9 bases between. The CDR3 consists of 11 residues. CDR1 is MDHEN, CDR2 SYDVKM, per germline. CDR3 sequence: CASSPLGTQYF. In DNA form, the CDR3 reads TGTGCCAGCAGCCCCCTCGGTACGCAGTATTTT.

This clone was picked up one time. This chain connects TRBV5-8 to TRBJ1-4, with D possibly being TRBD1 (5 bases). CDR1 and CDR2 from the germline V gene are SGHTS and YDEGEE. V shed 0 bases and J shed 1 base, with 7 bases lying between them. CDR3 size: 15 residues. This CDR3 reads CASSLAGGTNEKLFF. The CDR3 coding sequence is TGTGCCAGCAGCTTGGCCGGGGGAACTAATGAAAAACTGTTTTTT.

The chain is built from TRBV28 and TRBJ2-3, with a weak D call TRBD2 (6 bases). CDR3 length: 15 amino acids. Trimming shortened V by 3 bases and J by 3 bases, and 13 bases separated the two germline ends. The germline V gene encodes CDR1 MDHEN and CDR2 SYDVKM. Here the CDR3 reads CASSLDGGGTDTQYF. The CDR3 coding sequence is TGTGCCAGCAGTTTGGACGGGGGAGGTACAGATACGCAGTATTTT.